This T cell receptor (beta chain) originates from a study of shared clonotypes between healthy human individuals. Study context: Aged between 18 and 49, the donors were two women and three men. Whole-study results and caveats: With several donors compared, approximately 5.5% of naive CD4 clonotypes were shared. When compared with the clonotypes that were shared by all four sorted-subset donors, the non-shared clonotypes turned out to have lower generation probabilities. Sampling included only blood; tissue repertoires likely differ.

For this clone: Its antigen is currently unknown.

The CDR3 spans 13 residues. V lost 9 bases, J lost 6 bases, and 15 bases lay in between. Germline CDR1 SEHNR, CDR2 FQNEAQ (reference sequence). Produced via immunoSEQ multiplex PCR; TCRdb's table is partial and in-frame only. The sample has 560,000 or so clones, approximately 96% seen once; the top ten hold less than 0.13%. Naive CD8 cells, CD45RO-negative and positively selected for CCR7, excluded terminally differentiated effector memory CD45RA+ cells. The specimen was naive CD8+ T cells sorted from blood. The V gene is TRBV7-9, the J gene TRBJ2-1; D ambiguous. The TCR was taken from a woman aged 30 to 39 in good health. The CDR3 is CARRPARPNEQFF. CDR3 DNA sequence: TGTGCCAGGAGGCCCGCTCGTCCCAATGAGCAGTTCTTC. The complete variable domain, with remaining parts taken from reference TRBV7-9 and TRBJ2-1, reads DTGVSQNPRHKITKRGQNVTFRCDPISEHNRLYWYRQTLGQGPEFLTYFQNEAQLEKSRLLSDRFSAERPKGSFSTLEIQRTEQGDSAMYLCARRPARPNEQFFGPGTRLTVL.